The 20 T cell receptor beta chains below come from one sample, sequenced in a study of blood T cell repertoires in COVID-19. Only in-frame clones appear in the TCRdb table, and some are missing; sequencing was by immunoSEQ multiplex PCR. The sample lists roughly 180,000 clones, around 82% occurring once. The sequenced material came from peripheral blood. The receptors were gathered from an elderly woman with active or convalescent COVID-19.

This chain uses TRBV5-4 with TRBJ1-2; TRBD1 is a possible D gene (6 bases). The CDR3 runs to 16 residues. Deletions cut 3 bases from V and 5 bases from J, with 20 bases between. Germline V gives CDR1 SGHNT, CDR2 YYREEE (reference sequence). The CDR3 sequence: CASSSLSGGLGYGYTF. As DNA, the CDR3 is TGTGCCAGCAGCTCCCTCTCCGGGGGGCTAGGGTATGGCTACACCTTC.

The rearrangement uses TRBV6-2 or TRBV6-3 and TRBJ2-7; 10 bases align to TRBD2. The CDR3 is made up of 17 amino acids. V lost 0 bases to trimming and J lost 4 bases; unmatched junction nucleotides: 9. Germline-derived CDR1 and CDR2 are MNHEY and SVGEGT. CDR3 protein: CASSYSISSGSFYEQYF. CDR3 nucleotides: TGTGCCAGCAGTTACTCGATATCTAGCGGGAGTTTTTACGAGCAGTACTTC.

The J gene is TRBJ1-2, the V gene TRBV2, with 7 nucleotides matching TRBD1. V trimming: 6 bases; J trimming: 6 bases; junction bases outside the gene matches: 7. Germline CDR1 is SNHLY and CDR2 is FYNNEI. CDR3 length: 13 residues. The CDR3 DNA sequence: TGTGCCAGCAGAGCGGACAGGCACGATGGCTACACCTTC. This sequence encodes CASRADRHDGYTF. The full variable domain, in which reference TRBV2 and TRBJ1-2 provide the parts outside the CDR3, is EPEVTQTPSHQVTQMGQEVILRCVPISNHLYFYWYRQILGQKVEFLVSFYNNEISEKSEIFDDQFSVERPDGSNFTLKIRSTKLEDSAMYFCASRADRHDGYTFGSGTRLTVV.

The rearrangement links TRBV2 to TRBJ1-1; a possible D gene is TRBD1 (6 bases). Trimming shortened V by 3 bases and J by 3 bases, and 8 bases separated the two germline ends. The CDR3 totals 13 residues. Per germline, CDR1 SNHLY and CDR2 FYNNEI. CDR3 region: CASSDRGYTEAFF. CDR3 in DNA: TGTGCCAGCAGTGACAGGGGTTACACTGAAGCTTTCTTT.

The V and J genes are TRBV12-5 and TRBJ2-2, with TRBD1 matching over 9 bases. With V trimmed by 0 bases and J by 6 bases, 8 bases remained unmatched. This CDR3 has 17 amino acids. Germline V gene lookup returns CDR1 LGHNT and CDR2 FRNRAP. The CDR3 sequence: CASGLVLSDRGAGELFF. CDR3 nucleotides: TGTGCTAGTGGTTTGGTACTCTCAGACAGGGGGGCCGGGGAGCTGTTTTTT.

The rearrangement uses TRBV5-1 and TRBJ2-1, with 10 positions matching TRBD2. The CDR3 covers 15 residues. With V trimmed by 2 bases and J by 2 bases, 1 base remained unmatched. CDR1 and CDR2 from the germline V gene are SGHRS and YFSETQ. This CDR3 is CASSLLAGTYNEQFF. The CDR3 DNA follows: TGCGCCAGCAGCTTACTAGCGGGAACCTACAATGAGCAGTTCTTC.

The gene calls are TRBV30 and TRBJ1-3; D might be TRBD1 (6 bases). Germline CDR1 and CDR2: GTSNPN and SVGIG (reference sequence). The CDR3 loop spans 16 amino acids. With 3 bases removed from V and 0 bases from J, the gap between germline ends came to 15 bases. The CDR3 nucleotides are TGTGCCTGGAGCATTGGACAGACCAACTCTGGAAACACCATATATTTT. Its translation is CAWSIGQTNSGNTIYF. Based on the CDR3 plus reference TRBV30 and TRBJ1-3, the full variable domain is SQTIHQWPATLVQPVGSPLSLECTVEGTSNPNLYWYRQAAGRGLQLLFYSVGIGQISSEVPQNLSASRPQDRQFILSSKKLLLSDSGFYLCAWSIGQTNSGNTIYFGEGSWLTVV.

The genes are TRBV5-3 and TRBJ1-5; D remains ambiguous. TRBV5-3 qualifies as an ORF whose function is uncertain. This CDR3 spans 11 amino acids. The V end was cut by 0 bases, the J end by 11 bases, with 6 bases between. The CDR3 DNA reads TGTGCCAGAAGCTTGGGCGTGACCCAGCATTTT. This sequence encodes CARSLGVTQHF.

V gene TRBV19 combines with J gene TRBJ2-4, with D possibly matching TRBD2 (6 bases). The germline V gene encodes CDR1 LNHDA and CDR2 SQIVND (reference sequence). The CDR3 covers 17 residues. The V end was cut by 2 bases, the J end by 2 bases, with 16 bases between. The CDR3 coding sequence is TGTGCCAGTAGTATACCCTATCGGAGGGATCCCAAAAACATTCAGTACTTC. This sequence encodes CASSIPYRRDPKNIQYF.

This chain uses TRBV5-4 with TRBJ2-5; 7 bases align to TRBD1. Germline CDR1 is SGHNT and CDR2 is YYREEE (reference sequence). V shed 2 bases and J 5 bases; nucleotides not matched to a gene: 3. The CDR3 is made up of 13 amino acids. CDR3 DNA: TGTGCCAGCAGCTTACCCAGGGGGGAGACCCAGTACTTC. This translates into CASSLPRGETQYF. Full variable domain (outside the CDR3, taken from reference TRBV5-4 and TRBJ2-5): ETGVTQSPTHLIKTRGQQVTLRCSSQSGHNTVSWYQQALGQGPQFIFQYYREEENGRGNFPPRFSGLQFPNYSSELNVNALELDDSALYLCASSLPRGETQYFGPGTRLLVL.

The chain links TRBV10-3 to TRBJ2-3; 10 positions match TRBD2. The CDR3 length is 14 residues. Germline V gives CDR1 ENHRY, CDR2 SYGVKD. V shed 6 bases, J shed 4 bases, and the junction held 4 bases outside the gene matches. CDR3 in amino acids: CAISSSGSSDTQYF. CDR3 nucleotides: TGTGCCATCAGCTCTAGCGGGAGTTCAGATACGCAGTATTTT.

The genes are TRBV25-1 and TRBJ2-4, with TRBD1 matching 7 bases. The length of the CDR3 is 16 residues. Germline-derived CDR1 and CDR2 are MGHDK and SYGVNS. Trimming at V came to 4 bases and at J to 0 bases, leaving 6 bases not matched to a gene. The CDR3 nucleotides read TGTGCCAGCAGTGGTACAGGGGCCAAAGCCAAAAACATTCAGTACTTC. Translating it yields CASSGTGAKAKNIQYF.

The J gene is TRBJ1-3, the V gene TRBV7-8; 7 bases are a match to TRBD1. V was pared by 2 bases and J by 4 bases, with 2 bases of the junction left unmatched. This CDR3 is built from 14 residues. Germline V gives CDR1 SGHVS, CDR2 FQNEAQ. The CDR3 DNA reads as TGTGCCAGCAGCTTAACAGGGGTGGGAAACACCATATATTTT. Translated, it gives CASSLTGVGNTIYF.

Details on this clone: Other nucleotide sequences from this sample produce the same CDR3. V usage is TRBV14 and J usage is TRBJ2-1; D call uncertain. Trimming shortened V by 0 bases and J by 7 bases, and 7 bases separated the two germline ends. CDR1 and CDR2 (germline): SGHDN, FVKESK. This CDR3 spans 13 amino acids. CDR3 protein: CASSQDLVNEQFF. The CDR3 DNA reads TGTGCCAGCAGCCAAGATCTAGTTAATGAGCAGTTCTTC.

This clone occurred a few times. The V gene is TRBV7-8, the J gene TRBJ1-1; tentatively, D is TRBD1 (5 bases). The germline gives CDR1 SGHVS, CDR2 FQNEAQ. The CDR3 contains 13 residues. V shed 0 bases and J shed 11 bases, with 13 bases lying between them. CDR3 coding DNA: TGTGCCAGCAGCTTAGCGGCCAGGGAAACGGCTTTCTTT. This codes for CASSLAARETAFF.

The chain is built from TRBV28 and TRBJ1-2, with D hard to call. Germline CDR1 is MDHEN and CDR2 is SYDVKM. The CDR3 totals 15 residues. Trimming stripped 3 bases from V and 3 bases from J, with 14 bases between. CDR3 sequence reads: CASSLLSGVYYGYTF. CDR3 coding DNA: TGTGCCAGCAGTTTGTTGAGCGGGGTCTACTATGGCTACACCTTC.

This clone was seen a handful of times. This chain links TRBV10-2 with TRBJ2-1; maybe TRBD2 (5 bases). This CDR3 spans 15 amino acids. Germline-derived CDR1 and CDR2 are WSHSY and SAAADI. Trimming cost V 3 bases and J 9 bases, with 18 bases left between them. CDR3 sequence reads: CASSDQLPRAIEQFF. The CDR3 DNA follows: TGCGCCAGCAGTGATCAGTTGCCGCGGGCCATTGAGCAGTTCTTC.

The genes are TRBV7-6 and TRBJ2-5; the D is unclear. Trimming cost V 2 bases and J 6 bases, with 13 bases left between them. This CDR3 has 14 residues. The germline V gene has CDR1 SGHVS and CDR2 FNYEAQ. CDR3 sequence (DNA): TGTGCCAGCAGCTTAATGGTCGGCGACAAGACCCAGTACTTC. Its protein is CASSLMVGDKTQYF.

This clone was observed once. Other nucleotide sequences in the sample specify the same CDR3. The rearrangement joins TRBV2 to TRBJ2-1, with D hard to call. Trimming pared 6 bases from V and 10 bases from J, leaving 10 bases between. Germline V gives CDR1 SNHLY, CDR2 FYNNEI. This CDR3 spans 11 amino acids. The CDR3 DNA reads TGTGCCAGCAGCTATAGTGAGGAGCAGTTCTTC. Its translation is CASSYSEEQFF.

Here the CDR3 reads CASSPTRGTYNEQFF. The CDR3 DNA reads TGTGCCAGCTCACCAACCAGGGGAACCTACAATGAGCAGTTCTTC. The chain uses TRBV18 and TRBJ2-1; weak D call: TRBD1 (6 bases). V shed 2 bases and J shed 2 bases, with 10 bases lying between them. The CDR3 runs to 15 residues. The germline CDR1 and CDR2 sequences are KGHSH and LQKENI.